The following is a T cell receptor (beta chain) sequence with its context. No antigen is known for it. Nothing much larger sits one base from this clone, and base qualities are not available. The collaborating institutions used their own protocols to collect whole blood in K2EDTA tubes. For TCRbeta analysis, collaborators shipped samples in one of three forms: frozen whole blood, isolated PBMCs, or DNA extracted from either of those sample types. The entry originates in a study of blood T cell repertoires in COVID-19 (TCRdb year 2020). Study-level background: The collaborator samples originated in the United States, Italy and Spain and spanned the acute and convalescent phases of COVID-19. The prospective study material was composed of cDNA or gDNA derived from T cells, B-cell-depleted T cells, or PBMCs. The repertoires were made available in a free public database intended to serve as a resource for research on the immune response to SARS-CoV-2. HLA class I and class II types, where available, came from metadata supplied by the sample provider rather than from assay-based typing. Samples came from the ongoing ImmuneRACE study (first 160 participants) plus 1,254 subjects from 6 global collaborators. A de-identified subject ID, COVID-19 status, age in years and sex were almost always included in the sample metadata. The dataset comprised deeply sampled blood TCRbeta repertoires from subjects exposed to, actively infected with, or recovered from COVID-19. Broader findings and caveats from the paper: How much clinical and demographic metadata was included differed by source and by participant, and the metadata was provided uncurated.

The CDR3 runs 18 amino acids, cysteine and phenylalanine included. The only DNA kept is the CDR3, 54 bases in frame from the first base. CDR1 SGHDT and CDR2 YYEEEE are derived from the germline V gene. Trimming takes 4 bases off V and 5 bases off J; junction bases not matched to a gene: 18. TCRbeta CDR3 regions were amplified from genomic DNA by means of the immunoSEQ Assay, a bias-controlled multiplex PCR. Per the source publication's procedure: The number of nucleated cells in each sample was estimated by amplification of reference gene primers within the assay. To quantify the absolute abundance of each unique TCRbeta CDR3 rearrangement, sequence reads were collapsed and filtered. For each sample, productive Simpson clonality was calculated as the square root of Simpson's diversity index over productive rearrangements. TCRdb took this table from immuneACCESS and kept in-frame rearrangements with V and J called. Such tables lack part of the clones; where checked against another copy, unresolved V genes explain under half of the gap, and the rest is unexplained. V and J calls and clone size are copied from that table; D and trimming were computed from the DNA. The sample yields over 80,000 clones; about 89% were counted once. Just under 20% of the sample belongs to the ten largest clones.

The chain links TRBV5-6 with TRBJ2-3, and TRBD1 aligns with 8 junction nucleotides. Sequenced material: peripheral blood. This TCR derives from a human donor in a cohort sampled during active COVID-19. The CDR3 loop reads CASSPLWQGARPGDTQYF. The nucleotide sequence reads as follows: TGTGCCAGCAGCCCGCTTTGGCAGGGGGCTAGACCGGGAGATACGCAGTATTTT.